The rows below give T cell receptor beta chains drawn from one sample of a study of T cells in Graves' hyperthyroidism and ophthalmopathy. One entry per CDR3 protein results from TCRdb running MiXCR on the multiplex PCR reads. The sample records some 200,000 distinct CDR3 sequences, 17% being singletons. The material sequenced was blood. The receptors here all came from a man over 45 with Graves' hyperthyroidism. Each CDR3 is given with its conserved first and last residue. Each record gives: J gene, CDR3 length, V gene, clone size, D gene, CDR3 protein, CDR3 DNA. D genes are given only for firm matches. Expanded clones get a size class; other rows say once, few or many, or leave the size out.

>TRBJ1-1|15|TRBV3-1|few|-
CASSLRTSGNTEAFF
TGTGCCAGCAGCCTTCGAACCTCGGGGAACACTGAAGCTTTCTTT
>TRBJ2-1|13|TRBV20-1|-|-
CGGNKGGRREQFF
TGCGGGGGGAACAAAGGTGGGAGACGTGAGCAGTTCTTC
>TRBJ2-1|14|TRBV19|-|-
CAAQTSLGDNEQFF
TGTGCCGCCCAAACTAGTTTAGGAGACAATGAGCAGTTCTTC
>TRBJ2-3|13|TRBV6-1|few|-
CASSEGWADTQYF
TGTGCCAGCAGTGAGGGGTGGGCAGATACGCAGTATTTT
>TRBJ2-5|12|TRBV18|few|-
CASSKIRETQYF
TGTGCCAGCTCAAAAATAAGGGAGACCCAGTACTTC
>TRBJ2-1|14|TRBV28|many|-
CARTEEGSYNEQFF
TGTGCCAGGACCGAGGAGGGCTCCTACAATGAGCAGTTCTTC
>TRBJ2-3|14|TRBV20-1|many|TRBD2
CSARETSDTDTQYF
TGCAGTGCTAGGGAGACTAGCGACACAGATACGCAGTATTTT
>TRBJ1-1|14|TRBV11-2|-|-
CASSLVYKNTEAFF
TGTGCCAGCAGCTTAGTTTACAAGAACACTGAAGCTTTCTTT
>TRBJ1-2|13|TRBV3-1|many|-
CASSQETVYGYTF
TGTGCCAGCAGCCAAGAGACAGTCTATGGCTACACCTTC
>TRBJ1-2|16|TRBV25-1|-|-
CASSERETVLFYGYTF
TGTGCCAGCAGTGAAAGAGAGACAGTGCTTTTCTATGGCTACACCTTC
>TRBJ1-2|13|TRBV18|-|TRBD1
CASSLTGGYGYTF
TGTGCCAGCTCACTCACAGGGGGCTATGGCTACACCTTC
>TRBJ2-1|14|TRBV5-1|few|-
CASSLVTGINEQFF
TGCGCCAGCAGCTTGGTTACGGGTATCAATGAGCAGTTCTTC
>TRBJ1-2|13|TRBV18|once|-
CASSSGADVRYTF
TGTGCCAGCTCATCGGGGGCGGATGTTCGCTACACCTTC
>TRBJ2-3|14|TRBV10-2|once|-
CASSESSFADTQYF
TGCGCCAGCAGTGAGTCTAGCTTCGCAGATACGCAGTATTTT
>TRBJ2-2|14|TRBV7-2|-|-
CASSRALIAGELFF
TGTGCCAGCAGCCGGGCCCTAATAGCCGGGGAGCTGTTTTTT
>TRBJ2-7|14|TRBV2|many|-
CASVPGARVYEQYF
TGTGCCAGCGTTCCGGGGGCGCGGGTCTACGAGCAGTACTTC
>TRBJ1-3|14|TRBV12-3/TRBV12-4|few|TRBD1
CASIETGGGDTIYF
TGTGCCAGCATCGAGACAGGGGGCGGAGACACCATATATTTT
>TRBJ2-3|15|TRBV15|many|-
CATSRDRGATDTQYF
TGTGCCACCAGCAGAGATCGGGGGGCAACAGATACGCAGTATTTT
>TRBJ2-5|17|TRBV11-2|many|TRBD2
CASSQRLSGRAGETQYF
TGTGCCAGCAGCCAGCGTTTGAGCGGGAGGGCCGGAGAGACCCAGTACTTC